This entry lists 23 T cell receptor beta chains sequenced from one sample in a study of blood T cell repertoires in COVID-19. Sequencing used immunoSEQ multiplex PCR; TCRdb keeps in-frame clones, though not all of them. The profile covers almost 250,000 clones, with around 86% appearing a single time and roughly 1.6% taken by the ten largest. The sequenced material came from peripheral blood. These receptors were taken from a woman in her sixties or seventies who had recovered from COVID-19.

The chain combines TRBV6-5 with TRBJ1-6; no clear D. The CDR3 contains 13 residues. With 10 bases removed from V and 5 bases from J, the gap between germline ends came to 12 bases. Looked up from germline, CDR1 is MNHEY and CDR2 is SVGAGI. The CDR3 coding sequence is TGTGCCACCGACCAGGTTAATAATTCACCCCTCCACTTT. Translated: CATDQVNNSPLHF.

This chain links TRBV5-4 with TRBJ1-5; 9 bases fit TRBD1. Germline V gene sequence: CDR1 SGHNT, CDR2 YYREEE (reference sequence). The CDR3 covers 17 residues. Trimming took 1 base from V and 6 from J; bases not matched to a gene: 11. CDR3 sequence reads: CASSLFVPGQGPQPQHF. CDR3 in DNA: TGTGCCAGCAGCTTGTTTGTACCGGGACAGGGTCCTCAGCCCCAGCATTTT.

The chain recombines TRBV19 with TRBJ1-1, with TRBD1 as a possible D gene (6 bases). Germline V gene sequence: CDR1 LNHDA, CDR2 SQIVND (reference sequence). The CDR3 spans 15 residues. V was clipped by 5 bases and J by 1 base, with 14 bases between them. CDR3 in DNA: TGTGCCAGTAGTCTATCCCCGGGACAGAACACTGAAGCTTTCTTT. Protein sequence: CASSLSPGQNTEAFF.

CDR3 residues: CASSQEGQASYEQYF. For the CDR3, the DNA is TGTGCCAGCAGCCAAGAGGGACAAGCCTCCTACGAGCAGTACTTC. The chain has TRBV4-2 and TRBJ2-7, with a weak D call TRBD1 (6 bases). Between the trimmed V and J ends, which lost 0 bases and 0 bases, there was a span of 9 bases. The CDR3 has 15 amino acids. Germline CDR1 reads LGHNA; CDR2 reads YNFKEQ.

The rearrangement uses TRBV7-8 and TRBJ2-5, with D tentatively TRBD1 (6 bases). The V gene's germline CDR1 is SGHVS and CDR2 FQNEAQ. V was shortened by 6 bases and J by 5 bases, with 16 bases between the two germline ends. This CDR3 is built from 14 residues. The CDR3 bases are TGTGCCAGCAGTCCAGGACAGCTGGTGGAGACCCAGTACTTC. It yields the protein CASSPGQLVETQYF.

This chain uses TRBV18 with TRBJ1-2; 10 bases align to TRBD1. The junction had 4 bases not matched to a gene; V was cut back by 3 bases and J by 6 bases. Germline values: CDR1 KGHSH, CDR2 LQKENI. This CDR3 comprises 14 residues. The CDR3 loop reads CASSPSGTGDGYTF. Written as DNA, the CDR3 is TGTGCCAGCTCACCCTCAGGGACAGGGGATGGCTACACCTTC.

The V gene is TRBV4-3, the J gene TRBJ2-7; D gene ambiguous. This CDR3 is 15 amino acids long. CDR1 and CDR2 (germline): LGHNA, YSLEER. V was clipped by 2 bases and J by 3 bases, with 14 bases between them. Here the CDR3 DNA reads TGCGCCAGCAGCCAATACCCCGGTAGCTTCTACGAGCAGTACTTC. Translated: CASSQYPGSFYEQYF.

This chain uses TRBV27 with TRBJ2-2, with D possibly TRBD1 on 5 matching bases. Germline values: CDR1 MNHEY, CDR2 SMNVEV (reference sequence). Trimming stripped 2 bases from V and 4 bases from J, with 11 bases between. The CDR3 is made up of 15 amino acids. Written as DNA, the CDR3 is TGTGCCAGCAGTTTAAGGGGCAGGGCCACCGGGGAGCTGTTTTTT. It translates to CASSLRGRATGELFF.

The rearrangement uses TRBV27 and TRBJ1-6, with 9 bases lining up with TRBD1. In germline, CDR1 is MNHEY, CDR2 SMNVEV (reference sequence). The V gene end was trimmed by 6 bases and the J gene end by 9 bases; junction bases not matched to a gene: 6. The CDR3 has 14 amino acids. The chain's CDR3 is CASRKTGGFSPLHF. The CDR3 nucleotides read TGTGCCAGCAGAAAGACAGGGGGTTTTTCACCCCTCCACTTT.

The chain employs TRBV2 and TRBJ2-5; possible D gene TRBD1, 6 bases. Germline CDR1 SNHLY, CDR2 FYNNEI. Trimming shortened V by 6 bases and J by 2 bases, and 10 bases separated the two germline ends. This CDR3 is 13 amino acids long. The CDR3 is CASRGQPQETQYF. CDR3 DNA: TGTGCCAGCAGAGGACAGCCACAAGAGACCCAGTACTTC.

This rearrangement joins TRBV7-2 to TRBJ2-3; D is uncertain. The CDR3 runs to 12 residues. Germline V gene sequence: CDR1 SGHTA, CDR2 FQGNSA. The ends were cut back, 7 bases at V and 2 bases at J, with 7 bases in the middle. CDR3 amino acids: CASNKDTDTQYF. CDR3 coding DNA: TGTGCCAGCAACAAAGACACAGATACGCAGTATTTT.

V and J are TRBV5-6 and TRBJ2-1, with 13 bases lining up with TRBD2. With V trimmed by 4 bases and J by 8 bases, 9 bases remained unmatched. Germline CDR1 and CDR2: SGHDT and YYEEEE. The length of the CDR3 is 16 residues. Here the CDR3 reads CASSMPGTSGVDEQFF. The CDR3, as DNA: TGTGCCAGCAGCATGCCCGGGACTAGCGGGGTCGATGAGCAGTTCTTC.

This chain joins TRBV4-3 and TRBJ1-1; no definite D call. The V end was cut by 4 bases, the J end by 5 bases, with 11 bases between. The CDR3 is 13 residues long. Per the germline V gene, CDR1 is LGHNA and CDR2 is YSLEER. The CDR3 loop reads CASSLGGSTEAFF. The CDR3 DNA follows: TGCGCCAGCAGCCTCGGAGGGTCAACTGAAGCTTTCTTT.

This clone was found many times. This chain uses TRBV7-2 with TRBJ2-5; TRBD2 aligns across 7 bases. This CDR3 has 16 residues. Germline CDR1 SGHTA, CDR2 FQGNSA. The V and J ends lost 3 bases and 3 bases, in that order; junction bases with no gene match: 10. The CDR3 DNA reads as TGTGCCAGCAGCTTCCAAGGGCTAGCGGAAAAAGAGACCCAGTACTTC. Protein: CASSFQGLAEKETQYF.

The chain links TRBV6-5 to TRBJ1-4, with no clear D. Between the trimmed V and J ends, which lost 5 bases and 6 bases, there was a span of 10 bases. The CDR3 is 13 amino acids. Per germline, CDR1 MNHEY and CDR2 SVGAGI. The CDR3 loop is CASSTTRDEKLFF. CDR3 sequence (DNA): TGTGCCAGCAGTACGACCCGGGATGAAAAACTGTTTTTT.

The chain is built from TRBV11-2 and TRBJ1-4; no clear D. Trimming stripped 5 bases from V and 3 bases from J, with 16 bases between. This CDR3 comprises 16 residues. The germline V gene encodes CDR1 SGHAT and CDR2 FQNNGV. The CDR3 region is CASSTAARDANEKLFF. DNA of the CDR3: TGTGCCAGCAGCACAGCGGCTAGGGATGCTAATGAAAAACTGTTTTTT.

This chain joins TRBV7-2 and TRBJ1-5; D is ambiguous. The V gene lost 5 bases and the J gene lost 4 bases, with 15 bases spanning the gap. Germline V lookup: CDR1 SGHTA, CDR2 FQGNSA. The CDR3 spans 15 residues. Written as DNA, the CDR3 is TGTGCCAGCAGCCAGGACCCGGGGTATAATCAGCCCCAGCATTTT. It translates to CASSQDPGYNQPQHF.

This chain connects TRBV7-8 to TRBJ1-2; D is uncertain. The CDR3 runs 15 residues. V was cut by 5 bases and J by 2 bases, with 15 bases left in between. Germline V gives CDR1 SGHVS, CDR2 FQNEAQ. DNA for the CDR3: TGTGCCAGCAGCCCTCACAGTGATGGAAACTATGGCTACACCTTC. It encodes CASSPHSDGNYGYTF.

J is TRBJ2-3 and V is TRBV6-5, with D perhaps matching TRBD1 (6 bases). The CDR3 length is 15 residues. CDR1 MNHEY and CDR2 SVGAGI come from the germline V gene. The V and J ends lost 8 bases and 1 base respectively, with 16 bases between them. CDR3: CASGRQERGTDTQYF. The CDR3 coding sequence is TGTGCCAGCGGACGACAGGAAAGGGGCACAGATACGCAGTATTTT.

V is TRBV11-3 and J is TRBJ1-1; D is possibly TRBD1 (6 bases). The CDR3 has 15 amino acids. Trimming left V 8 bases short and J 1 base short, with 17 bases between. The germline V gene encodes CDR1 SGHNT and CDR2 YENEEA. Written as DNA, the CDR3 is TGTGCCAGCTCTACGGGGGGCCGTACGAACACTGAAGCTTTCTTT. Translated: CASSTGGRTNTEAFF.

The V gene is TRBV6-2 or TRBV6-3, the J gene TRBJ2-1; no clear D gene. This CDR3 has 17 amino acids. Germline V gene data show CDR1 as MNHEY and CDR2 as SVGEGT. Trimming left V 5 bases short and J 7 bases short, with 24 bases between. The CDR3 spells CASSTYESLRPINEQFF. CDR3 nucleotides: TGTGCCAGCAGTACTTACGAAAGTTTACGTCCCATTAATGAGCAGTTCTTC.

This clone was counted a single time. The V and J genes are TRBV3-1 (or the pseudogene TRBV3-2) and TRBJ1-6; 7 bases fit TRBD1. Germline V lookup: CDR1 LGHDT, CDR2 YNNKEL (reference sequence). The CDR3 has 18 amino acids. Trimming cost V 4 bases and J 7 bases; bases outside gene matches: 16. Written as DNA, the CDR3 is TGTGCCAGCAGCCCCGCCGGCTACAGGGGCCCGGGCAATTCACCCCTCCACTTT. It specifies CASSPAGYRGPGNSPLHF.

This sequence joins TRBV7-3 and TRBJ1-1, with D tentatively TRBD1 (5 bases). Germline V gives CDR1 SGHTA, CDR2 FQGTGA. V dropped 8 bases and J dropped 1 base, with 17 bases sitting between them. The CDR3 covers 15 residues. CDR3 region: CASRDPMGGNTEAFF. CDR3 DNA: TGTGCCAGCCGAGACCCGATGGGGGGGAACACTGAAGCTTTCTTT.